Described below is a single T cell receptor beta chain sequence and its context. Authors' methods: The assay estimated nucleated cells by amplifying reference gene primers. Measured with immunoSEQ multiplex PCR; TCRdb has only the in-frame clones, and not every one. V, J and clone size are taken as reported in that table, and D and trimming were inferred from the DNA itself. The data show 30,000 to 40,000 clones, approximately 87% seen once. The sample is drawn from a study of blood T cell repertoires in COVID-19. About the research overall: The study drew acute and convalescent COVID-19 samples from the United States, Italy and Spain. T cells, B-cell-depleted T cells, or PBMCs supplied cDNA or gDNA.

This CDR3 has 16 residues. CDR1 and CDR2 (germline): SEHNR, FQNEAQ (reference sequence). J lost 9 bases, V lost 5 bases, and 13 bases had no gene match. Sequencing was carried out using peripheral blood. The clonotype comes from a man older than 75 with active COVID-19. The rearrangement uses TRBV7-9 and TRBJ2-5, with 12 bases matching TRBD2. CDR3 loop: CASSLSQTSGRLPQYF. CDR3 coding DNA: TGTGCCAGCAGCCTTTCCCAGACTAGCGGGAGATTACCCCAGTACTTC.